The clone carrying this TCR beta chain was observed a handful of times. No antigen is known for it. From germline, CDR1 is LGHDT and CDR2 YNNKEL (reference sequence). The CDR3 has 16 residues. The V end was cut by 3 bases, the J end by 0 bases, with 9 bases between. This sample was taken from a study of T cells in Graves' hyperthyroidism and ophthalmopathy. At the level of the study: Pretreatment peripheral blood was obtained at initial diagnosis.

What was amplified from RNA transcripts were TCR beta CDR3 regions. HTBI primers drove first-round RT-PCR of the TCR CDR3. TCRdb reanalysed the multiplex PCR reads using MiXCR and keeps one entry per CDR3 protein. Of more than 300,000 distinct CDR3 sequences listed, around 13% are singletons. Not enrolled were patients with uncontrolled infection, other autoimmune disease, pregnancy or lactation. Findings and caveats of the study: A 13 V-J signature model discriminated ophthalmopathy versus stable hyperthyroidism.

The sample consisted of blood. The clonotype comes from a woman between 25 and 40 years old with Graves' ophthalmopathy. The chain has TRBV3-1 and TRBJ2-6; perhaps TRBD2 as D (5 bases). CDR3 nucleotide sequence: TGTGCCAGCAGCCATTTAGCGTTCTCTGGGGCCAACGTCCTGACTTTC. It translates to CASSHLAFSGANVLTF.